This T cell receptor beta chain was observed in a study of T cell repertoires in cytomegalovirus infection (dated by TCRdb to between 2018 and 2021). For the study in its entirety: Because public TCR beta signatures pointed to carriage of CMV infection together with the matching HLA type, the HLA type of each donor mattered for the analysis.

The investigation overall reported the following: Carriers of CMV infection plus the relevant HLA type were discriminated by the cumulative frequency of public TCR beta family members in the study cohort and in an independent approximately 350-donor cohort. The ex vivo response was dominated by HLA-C-restricted CMV-specific TCR beta clonotypes, which also provided the single most frequent clonotype in two of eight donors.

The CDR1 and CDR2 encoded by the germline V gene are SGHTA and FQGNSA. There are 11 amino acids in the CDR3, from cysteine to phenylalanine inclusive. Only the CDR3 portion is preserved as DNA: 33 bases, with reading frame beginning at the first base. Deletion took 2 bases off V and 8 bases off J, with a span of 4 bases between the germline ends. Sequenced on an Illumina HiSeq 1500. TCRdb trimmed the raw reads at Q25, called clones with MiXCR and kept productive beta chains. One record per CDR3 amino acid sequence lists the most common genes and DNA. Within this sample are around 740,000 distinct CDR3 sequences, with less than 40% of them counted one time only. The ten biggest clones cover about 2.8% of the sample. This clonotype came up a few times. Its antigen target is currently unknown. No much larger clonotype is one base removed from it; base qualities were not supplied.

The rearranged segments are TRBV7-2 and TRBJ2-1; the D gene is unclear. Sequenced sample: PBMCs. The receptor was isolated from a human donor in good health (CMV status not recorded). Some clones in this sample may be carry-over from other donors' samples. The CDR3 region has the sequence CASSLIYEQFF. The DNA sequence is as follows: TGTGCCAGCAGCTTAATCTATGAGCAGTTCTTC.